One sample yielded the 30 T cell receptor beta chains listed below, sequenced in a study of blood T cell repertoires in COVID-19. Sequencing was performed with immunoSEQ multiplex PCR; in TCRdb, only in-frame clones are kept and a portion is missing. The profile shows about 140,000 clones, 77% of them singletons. The sequencing sample was made of peripheral blood. Every receptor here comes from a woman in her forties or fifties with active or convalescent COVID-19.

This clone has more than one count but fewer than ten. The J gene is TRBJ1-2, the V gene TRBV4-1; TRBD1 aligns across 7 bases. Germline V CDR1 and CDR2: MGHRA, YSYEKL. V lost 5 bases, J lost 6 bases, and 9 bases stayed unmatched. The CDR3 contains 14 residues. CDR3 region: CASSDDREWNGYTF. CDR3 DNA: TGCGCCAGCAGCGACGACAGGGAGTGGAATGGCTACACCTTC.

J is TRBJ1-1 and V is TRBV7-9; 11 bases align to TRBD1. With 4 bases clipped from V and 3 bases from J, the junction kept 13 bases outside the gene matches. The CDR3 spans 18 residues. Germline values: CDR1 SEHNR, CDR2 FQNEAQ (reference sequence). CDR3 in DNA: TGTGCCAGCAGCTCCGATTATCCGGACAGGGGGCGAGACACTGAAGCTTTCTTT. Translated: CASSSDYPDRGRDTEAFF. Together with reference TRBV7-9 and TRBJ1-1, the CDR3 gives the full variable domain: DTGVSQNPRHKITKRGQNVTFRCDPISEHNRLYWYRQTLGQGPEFLTYFQNEAQLEKSRLLSDRFSAERPKGSFSTLEIQRTEQGDSAMYLCASSSDYPDRGRDTEAFFGQGTRLTVV.

The chain joins TRBV11-2 to TRBJ2-3; 8 positions agree with TRBD2. This CDR3 is 16 amino acids long. The germline V gene encodes CDR1 SGHAT and CDR2 FQNNGV. The junction had 6 bases not matched to a gene; V was cut back by 3 bases and J by 1 base. The CDR3 here is CASSFWLRGGTDTQYF. The CDR3 DNA is TGTGCCAGCAGCTTTTGGTTGCGGGGGGGCACAGATACGCAGTATTTT.

The CDR3, as DNA: TGTGCCAGCAGTGATCACAGGGGGCGAAACAATGAGCAGTTCTTC. The encoded protein is CASSDHRGRNNEQFF. The rearrangement uses TRBV25-1 and TRBJ2-1, with TRBD1 matching 9 bases. The germline V gene encodes CDR1 MGHDK and CDR2 SYGVNS. J was trimmed by 5 bases and V by 3 bases; bases with no gene match: 5. The CDR3 length is 15 residues. The variable domain in full, completed from reference TRBV25-1 and TRBJ2-1, reads EADIYQTPRYLVIGTGKKITLECSQTMGHDKMYWYQQDPGMELHLIHYSYGVNSTEKGDLSSESTVSRIRTEHFPLTLESARPSHTSQYLCASSDHRGRNNEQFFGPGTRLTVL.

This chain uses TRBV28 with TRBJ2-5, with a tentative D call TRBD1 (5 bases). V was cut by 8 bases and J by 6 bases, with 16 bases left in between. The CDR3 is 13 residues long. Germline CDR1 and CDR2: MDHEN and SYDVKM. Here the CDR3 reads CASGRGQGKTQYF. The CDR3, as DNA: TGTGCCAGCGGTAGAGGTCAGGGAAAGACCCAGTACTTC.

The chain has TRBV27 and TRBJ1-2; D is ambiguous. The CDR3 has 13 amino acids. CDR1 and CDR2 from the germline V gene are MNHEY and SMNVEV (reference sequence). V was trimmed by 0 bases and J by 6 bases, leaving 8 bases between them. The CDR3 DNA reads TGTGCCAGCAGTTTATCGTGGAGGGATGGCTACACCTTC. Encoded protein: CASSLSWRDGYTF.

The genes are TRBV30 and TRBJ2-3, with 12 nucleotides matching TRBD2. With 2 bases clipped from V and 11 bases from J, the junction kept 8 bases outside the gene matches. This CDR3 spans 14 amino acids. Germline V gives CDR1 GTSNPN, CDR2 SVGIG (reference sequence). The CDR3 region is CAWSKRTSGMRQYF. CDR3 bases: TGTGCCTGGAGTAAAAGGACTAGCGGGATGAGGCAGTATTTT.

The chain has TRBV15 and TRBJ1-1; possibly TRBD1 for D (6 bases). The CDR3 length is 15 residues. V shed 1 base and J shed 7 bases, with 16 bases lying between them. Germline CDR1 LNHNV, CDR2 YYDKDF (reference sequence). CDR3 in DNA: TGTGCCACCAGCAGAGTCTCCACAGGGAGGGGTGAAGCTTTCTTT. It translates to CATSRVSTGRGEAFF.

This clone appeared a single time. This chain links TRBV4-3 with TRBJ1-4; 7 nucleotides agree with TRBD1. Germline V gene data show CDR1 as LGHNA and CDR2 as YSLEER. Unmatched junction bases numbered 9, after V lost 0 bases and J lost 8 bases. CDR3 length: 16 residues. As DNA, the CDR3 is TGCGCCAGCAGCCAAGACTTCAGGGGGGCCGGGGAAAAACTGTTTTTT. Its protein product is CASSQDFRGAGEKLFF.

In nucleotides, the CDR3 is TGTGCCAGCAGCCCTGGGGAGGGTATGGGTAATCAGCCCCAGCATTTT. It is translated as CASSPGEGMGNQPQHF. The rearrangement links TRBV7-9 to TRBJ1-5; D unresolved. Between the trimmed V and J ends, which lost 5 bases and 4 bases, there was a span of 18 bases. The CDR3 is 16 residues long. Germline values: CDR1 SEHNR, CDR2 FQNEAQ (reference sequence).

V usage is TRBV11-2 and J usage is TRBJ1-2, with D unclear. With 0 bases removed from V and 4 bases from J, the gap between germline ends came to 9 bases. Per the germline V gene, CDR1 is SGHAT and CDR2 is FQNNGV. CDR3 length: 14 amino acids. CDR3 protein: CASSLEAASYGYTF. The CDR3 bases are TGTGCCAGCAGCTTAGAGGCAGCGTCCTATGGCTACACCTTC.

The chain couples TRBV19 to TRBJ1-5; 7 bases fit TRBD1. CDR1 LNHDA and CDR2 SQIVND come from the germline V gene (reference sequence). V trimming: 3 bases; J trimming: 6 bases; junction bases outside the gene matches: 11. This CDR3 comprises 16 residues. The CDR3, as DNA: TGTGCCAGTAGTATGGTCGGGCAGGGGGGTTTTCAGCCCCAGCATTTT. Translating it yields CASSMVGQGGFQPQHF. Variable domain in full (rest from reference TRBV19 and TRBJ1-5): DGGITQSPKYLFRKEGQNVTLSCEQNLNHDAMYWYRQDPGQGLRLIYYSQIVNDFQKGDIAEGYSVSREKKESFPLTVTSAQKNPTAFYLCASSMVGQGGFQPQHFGDGTRLSIL.

This clone has more than one count but fewer than ten. V gene TRBV28 combines with J gene TRBJ1-1, with D tentatively TRBD1 (6 bases). Germline V gene sequence: CDR1 MDHEN, CDR2 SYDVKM. The CDR3 sequence is 14 residues long. Between the trimmed V and J ends, which lost 10 bases and 0 bases, there was a span of 15 bases. In DNA form, the CDR3 reads TGTGCCACCCAGGGGCCAGGGTTGAACACTGAAGCTTTCTTT. Encoded protein: CATQGPGLNTEAFF.

V gene TRBV6-1 combines with J gene TRBJ2-1; TRBD1 matches 8 bases. CDR1 is MNHNS, CDR2 SASEGT, per germline. This CDR3 has 14 amino acids. V shed 3 bases and J 6 bases; nucleotides not matched to a gene: 4. CDR3 amino acids: CASSDRGRRNEQFF. The CDR3 DNA follows: TGTGCCAGCAGTGACAGGGGGCGCCGCAATGAGCAGTTCTTC.

The chain uses TRBV7-2 and TRBJ1-1, with D possibly being TRBD1 (6 bases). The CDR3 runs 16 residues. V shed 1 base and J shed 6 bases, with 18 bases lying between them. Germline V gene lookup returns CDR1 SGHTA and CDR2 FQGNSA. The CDR3, as DNA: TGTGCCAGCAGCTTAGTTGGGGGCTGGGGGAGCCCTGAAGCTTTCTTT. Protein sequence: CASSLVGGWGSPEAFF. Based on the CDR3 plus reference TRBV7-2 and TRBJ1-1, the full variable domain is GAGVSQSPSNKVTEKGKDVELRCDPISGHTALYWYRQSLGQGLEFLIYFQGNSAPDKSGLPSDRFSAERTGGSVSTLTIQRTQQEDSAVYLCASSLVGGWGSPEAFFGQGTRLTVV.

The CDR3 nucleotides are TGTGCCAGCAGCTTAGCGGGGGCGCCTTGGCCCTACAATGAGCAGTTCTTC. Translating gives CASSLAGAPWPYNEQFF. The chain combines TRBV7-2 with TRBJ2-1; TRBD1 might be the D (6 bases). The germline V and J ends were trimmed by 0 bases and 2 bases, with 14 bases remaining between them. CDR1 and CDR2 (germline): SGHTA, FQGNSA. The CDR3 has 17 amino acids.

This clone came up once. The genes are TRBV5-1 and TRBJ1-6; TRBD1 matches at 7 bases. The CDR3 extends over 14 amino acids. The V and J ends lost 4 bases and 10 bases, in that order; junction bases with no gene match: 8. CDR1 and CDR2 from the germline V gene are SGHRS and YFSETQ. The CDR3 DNA reads as TGCGCCAGCAGCACCGGACAGGACTCGTCACCCCTCCACTTT. Residues: CASSTGQDSSPLHF.

The V and J genes are TRBV21-1 and TRBJ1-4. TRBV21-1 corresponds to a pseudogene. This CDR3 has 19 residues. CDR3 amino acids: CASSKAGAWGGVGAEKLFF. The DNA for the CDR3 is TGTGCCAGCAGCAAAGCGGGCGCATGGGGAGGGGTTGGCGCGGAAAAACTGTTTTTT.

The chain carries TRBV28 and TRBJ2-1; maybe TRBD2 (5 bases). The CDR3 is 13 residues long. Germline CDR1 MDHEN, CDR2 SYDVKM. Trimming pared 6 bases from V and 8 bases from J, leaving 14 bases between. The CDR3 DNA reads TGTGCCAGCAGCCTATACTCGAGGGATGAGCAGTTCTTC. Protein product: CASSLYSRDEQFF.

V and J are TRBV27 and TRBJ2-2; no firm D call. Germline CDR1 MNHEY, CDR2 SMNVEV (reference sequence). The CDR3 sequence is 13 residues long. Between the trimmed V and J ends, which lost 2 bases and 5 bases, there was a span of 6 bases. Written as DNA, the CDR3 is TGTGCCAGCAGTTTAAGCTATACCGGGGAGCTGTTTTTT. This gives the protein CASSLSYTGELFF.

CDR3 loop: CASSPGRRAGANVLTF. CDR3 sequence (DNA): TGTGCCAGCAGCCCCGGGCGGAGGGCTGGGGCCAACGTCCTGACTTTC. This chain uses TRBV4-2 with TRBJ2-6, with a tentative D call TRBD2 (6 bases). Germline V gene sequence: CDR1 LGHNA, CDR2 YNFKEQ. CDR3 length: 16 amino acids. V lost 4 bases, J lost 2 bases, and 12 bases lay in between.

The chain recombines TRBV11-3 with TRBJ2-1; tentatively, D is TRBD2 (6 bases). The germline V gene encodes CDR1 SGHNT and CDR2 YENEEA. The CDR3 is 12 amino acids. Trimming removed 6 bases from V and 9 bases from J, with 12 bases in between. The CDR3, as DNA: TGTGCCAGCAGATTGGAGGGAGGTGAGCAGTTCTTC. This sequence encodes CASRLEGGEQFF.

V usage is TRBV6-5 and J usage is TRBJ1-2; 7 nucleotides agree with TRBD1. Germline CDR1 reads MNHEY; CDR2 reads SVGAGI. CDR3 length equals 12 residues. The V segment lost 6 bases and the J segment 8 bases; nucleotides outside the gene matches: 6. The DNA for the CDR3 is TGTGCCAGCAGGGCCGGACAGGCCGGCTACACCTTC. It yields the protein CASRAGQAGYTF.

This chain uses TRBV11-3 with TRBJ2-5; tentatively, D is TRBD2 (5 bases). The CDR3 extends over 15 amino acids. Germline V lookup: CDR1 SGHNT, CDR2 YENEEA. Trimming cost V 5 bases and J 1 base, with 14 bases left between them. CDR3 loop: CASSPGFGVQETQYF. DNA of the CDR3: TGTGCCAGCAGCCCTGGCTTCGGGGTCCAAGAGACCCAGTACTTC. Full variable domain (missing parts from reference TRBV11-3 and TRBJ2-5): EAGVVQSPRYKIIEKKQPVAFWCNPISGHNTLYWYLQNLGQGPELLIRYENEEAVDDSQLPKDRFSAERLKGVDSTLKIQPAELGDSAVYLCASSPGFGVQETQYFGPGTRLLVL.

The DNA of the CDR3 is TGTGCCAGCAGTTCGTCTCGGGACACCGGGGAGCTGTTTTTT. The encoded protein is CASSSSRDTGELFF. The V call is TRBV6-5, the J call TRBJ2-2; D remains ambiguous. This CDR3 has 14 residues. Trimming pared 4 bases from V and 3 bases from J, leaving 9 bases between. CDR1 is MNHEY and CDR2 is SVGAGI in the germline V gene.

The chain recombines TRBV5-6 with TRBJ2-2, with TRBD2 matching over 11 bases. This CDR3 region has 18 residues. Germline values: CDR1 SGHDT, CDR2 YYEEEE. V shed 2 bases and J 3 bases; nucleotides not matched to a gene: 9. The DNA for the CDR3 is TGTGCCAGCAGCTTAAGGTCTAGCGGGAGGTCTGACACCGGGGAGCTGTTTTTT. It codes for CASSLRSSGRSDTGELFF.

The chain uses TRBV9 and TRBJ1-1; D possibly corresponds to TRBD1 (6 bases). Trimming stripped 3 bases from V and 1 base from J, with 16 bases between. Germline assignment: CDR1 SGDLS and CDR2 YYNGEE. The CDR3 has 16 residues. CDR3 DNA: TGTGCCAGCAGCGAAACCGGGACATCGGGGAACACTGAAGCTTTCTTT. Its translation: CASSETGTSGNTEAFF.

The rearrangement joins TRBV7-6 to TRBJ1-1, with D maybe TRBD1 (5 bases). Germline V CDR1 and CDR2: SGHVS, FNYEAQ. Trimming took off 5 bases at V and 8 bases at J, with 15 bases between the two ends. This CDR3 is built from 13 residues. This CDR3 reads CASSPRRQSEAFF. The CDR3 bases are TGTGCCAGCAGCCCAAGGAGACAGTCAGAAGCTTTCTTT.

The CDR3 sequence: CASPNMAHRRSSRETQYF. The DNA of the CDR3 is TGTGCCAGCCCAAATATGGCCCACCGAAGATCCTCACGAGAGACCCAGTACTTC. This chain connects TRBV27 to TRBJ2-5; no firm D call. With 8 bases removed from V and 4 bases from J, the gap between germline ends came to 29 bases. The germline V gene has CDR1 MNHEY and CDR2 SMNVEV (reference sequence). The CDR3 extends over 18 amino acids.

V gene TRBV2 combines with J gene TRBJ2-5, with 8 nucleotides matching TRBD1. The CDR3 is made up of 14 amino acids. V was pared by 4 bases and J by 4 bases, with 5 bases of the junction left unmatched. Germline lookup yields CDR1 SNHLY and CDR2 FYNNEI. The CDR3 DNA sequence: TGTGCCAGCAGTGCGGACAGGGCGGGAGAGACCCAGTACTTC. Translation: CASSADRAGETQYF.